The 17 T cell receptor beta chains given below trace back to one sample, sequenced in a study of blood T cell repertoires in COVID-19. The assay was immunoSEQ multiplex PCR, and TCRdb's table has in-frame clones only and misses some. The sample consists of some 200,000 clones, approximately 84% of them appearing once. Sequenced: peripheral blood. These receptors were taken from a man older than 75 with acute or convalescent COVID-19.

This chain connects TRBV28 to TRBJ2-7, with 9 bases fitting TRBD1. Germline loops: CDR1 MDHEN, CDR2 SYDVKM. This CDR3 comprises 14 residues. Trimming cost V 7 bases and J 3 bases; bases outside gene matches: 7. The CDR3 is CASKPGTGSYEQYF. CDR3 nucleotide sequence: TGTGCCAGCAAACCCGGGACAGGGAGCTACGAGCAGTACTTC.

This chain uses TRBV28 with TRBJ2-7; maybe TRBD1 (5 bases). Looked up from germline, CDR1 is MDHEN and CDR2 is SYDVKM. The length of the CDR3 is 21 residues. Trimming shortened V by 1 base and J by 6 bases, and 34 bases separated the two germline ends. In nucleotides, the CDR3 is TGTGCCAGCAGTTTATCGAGAGGAAGGGGCGGTAGGAAGCATGTAGGAAGCGAGCAGTACTTC. The encoded protein is CASSLSRGRGGRKHVGSEQYF.

This chain joins TRBV28 and TRBJ1-6, with unresolved D. CDR3 length: 13 amino acids. V was clipped by 2 bases and J by 10 bases, with 9 bases between them. Germline V CDR1 and CDR2: MDHEN, SYDVKM. The CDR3: CASSLRVVSPLHF. For the CDR3, the DNA is TGTGCCAGCAGTTTACGCGTGGTCTCACCCCTCCACTTT.

This chain uses TRBV18 with TRBJ2-1; TRBD2 matches 9 bases. V lost 3 bases to trimming and J lost 5 bases; unmatched junction nucleotides: 8. The length of the CDR3 is 16 residues. Per germline, CDR1 KGHSH and CDR2 LQKENI. The CDR3 sequence: CASSPTLAGTHNEQFF. CDR3 DNA sequence: TGTGCCAGCTCACCCACGCTAGCGGGAACCCACAATGAGCAGTTCTTC.

CDR3 sequence: CASSLAGVQVSSYEQYF. CDR3 sequence (DNA): TGCGCCAGCAGCTTGGCGGGCGTACAGGTCAGCTCCTACGAGCAGTACTTC. V usage is TRBV5-1 and J usage is TRBJ2-7; possible D gene TRBD1, 5 bases. CDR1 is SGHRS, CDR2 YFSETQ, per germline. Trimming took 0 bases from V and 0 from J, leaving 16 bases between them. There are 17 residues in the CDR3.

This chain connects TRBV28 to TRBJ2-7; D perhaps matches TRBD1 (5 bases). The CDR3 is 17 residues long. Germline loops: CDR1 MDHEN, CDR2 SYDVKM. Trimming cost V 4 bases and J 1 base, with 20 bases left between them. In nucleotides, the CDR3 is TGTGCCAGCAGTTCTACTTTAGGTGCAGGGCCTTCCTACGAGCAGTACTTC. Protein sequence: CASSSTLGAGPSYEQYF.

This chain links TRBV7-2 with TRBJ1-2, with 8 bases identical to TRBD1. The CDR3 totals 16 residues. In germline, CDR1 is SGHTA, CDR2 FQGNSA. V trimming: 5 bases; J trimming: 3 bases; junction bases outside the gene matches: 11. The CDR3 nucleotides are TGTGCCAGCAGCCCTAGAGTGACAGGGGTCTACTATGGCTACACCTTC. Amino acid sequence: CASSPRVTGVYYGYTF.

V is TRBV30 and J is TRBJ1-2, with a tentative D call TRBD1 (6 bases). CDR3 size: 12 residues. Trimming shortened V by 2 bases and J by 6 bases, and 10 bases separated the two germline ends. CDR1 is GTSNPN and CDR2 is SVGIG in the germline V gene (reference sequence). The DNA of the CDR3 is TGTGCCTGGAGTATGGGGGCGGATGGCTACACCTTC. Amino acid sequence: CAWSMGADGYTF.

The V and J genes are TRBV7-9 and TRBJ1-1; D perhaps matches TRBD1 (5 bases). The length of the CDR3 is 16 residues. Germline assignment: CDR1 SEHNR and CDR2 FQNEAQ (reference sequence). The ends were cut back, 6 bases at V and 2 bases at J, with 19 bases in the middle. CDR3 sequence: CASSSWGGNGNTEAFF. The CDR3 region has the DNA TGTGCCAGCAGTTCCTGGGGGGGAAATGGAAACACTGAAGCTTTCTTT.

The chain uses TRBV12-2 and TRBJ2-5; TRBD2 was called by the table and not checked on the DNA. TRBV12-2 is a documented pseudogene. The CDR3 length is 21 residues. The CDR3 DNA follows: TGTGCAAGTCGCTTGAGCAGGGGCTACCGGACTAGCGGGAGGGTCCAAGAGACCCAGTACTTC. It translates to CASRLSRGYRTSGRVQETQYF.

About this clone itself: Other DNA sequences in the sample encode the same CDR3. The CDR3 loop reads CASSLGQGYNEQFF. The CDR3 region has the DNA TGCGCCAGCAGCTTGGGACAGGGGTACAATGAGCAGTTCTTC. V gene TRBV5-1 combines with J gene TRBJ2-1; 8 nucleotides align to TRBD1. This CDR3 contains 14 residues. Germline lookup yields CDR1 SGHRS and CDR2 YFSETQ. With V trimmed by 0 bases and J by 4 bases, 0 bases remained unmatched.

The chain couples TRBV6-5 to TRBJ2-3, with D possibly matching TRBD1 (6 bases). V dropped 7 bases and J dropped 11 bases, with 13 bases sitting between them. The CDR3 is 11 residues long. The germline V gene has CDR1 MNHEY and CDR2 SVGAGI. For the CDR3, the DNA is TGTGCCAGCATCCAGGGGATGAGGCAGTATTTT. Translation: CASIQGMRQYF.

The V call is TRBV5-1, the J call TRBJ2-2; 7 nucleotides agree with TRBD2. The trim removed 0 bases at V and 4 bases at J, leaving 6 bases unmatched. This CDR3 is built from 16 residues. Germline V gene data show CDR1 as SGHRS and CDR2 as YFSETQ. In DNA form, the CDR3 reads TGCGCCAGCAGCTTGGAGGCCCCTAGCGGCACCGGGGAGCTGTTTTTT. This translates into CASSLEAPSGTGELFF.

This chain links TRBV19 with TRBJ2-3; D is perhaps TRBD2 (6 bases). The germline V and J ends were trimmed by 9 bases and 4 bases, with 14 bases remaining between them. The CDR3 is made up of 13 amino acids. Looked up from germline, CDR1 is LNHDA and CDR2 is SQIVND (reference sequence). CDR3 coding DNA: TGTGCCAGGGACCTTAGCGGAGCAGATACGCAGTATTTT. Its protein product is CARDLSGADTQYF.

The J gene is TRBJ1-2, the V gene TRBV7-2, with no clear D. V was trimmed by 1 base and J by 2 bases, leaving 11 bases between them. The germline V gene encodes CDR1 SGHTA and CDR2 FQGNSA. This CDR3 has 15 amino acids. The CDR3 reads CASSLGGSANYGYTF. CDR3 DNA sequence: TGTGCCAGCAGCTTAGGAGGGAGTGCAAACTATGGCTACACCTTC.

V and J are TRBV11-2 and TRBJ2-3; D ambiguous. Germline V gives CDR1 SGHAT, CDR2 FQNNGV. This CDR3 region has 11 residues. The V end was cut by 1 base, the J end by 10 bases, with 6 bases between. This chain's CDR3 is CASSLGHAQYF. Here the CDR3 DNA reads TGTGCCAGCAGCTTAGGGCACGCGCAGTATTTT.

CDR3 DNA sequence: TGTGCCAGCAGCTTCGTCCTAGCGGGAGGAAGCACAGATACGCAGTATTTT. Its protein product is CASSFVLAGGSTDTQYF. This sequence joins TRBV5-6 and TRBJ2-3, with TRBD2 matching over 11 bases. The CDR3 has 17 amino acids. CDR1 and CDR2 from the germline V gene are SGHDT and YYEEEE. V shed 2 bases, J shed 0 bases, and the junction held 5 bases outside the gene matches.